This TCR beta chain was captured by sequencing in a study of beta chain features in type 1 diabetes. Study-level results: All four CD4+ subsets from Type 1 diabetes patients carried moderately but significantly shorter TCRB CDR3s.

Reverse transcription of all isolated RNA meant that expressed TCRB transcripts were sequenced. The table came from immunoSEQ multiplex PCR; TCRdb's copy has only in-frame clones and leaves some out. The table has a few hundred thousand clones, 16% seen once. A few counts support this clone. Its target is not known. Trimming cost V 4 bases and J 5 bases, with 7 bases left between them. This CDR3 spans 12 amino acids. Per the germline V gene, CDR1 is SGHTA and CDR2 is FQGTGA. The V call is TRBV7-3, the J call TRBJ2-3, with D possibly matching TRBD1 (5 bases). Sequencing was performed on naive CD4+ T cells from blood. The source of this sequence is a man younger than 40 with type 1 diabetes. CDR3 residues: CASSSRGDTQYF. The CDR3, as DNA: TGTGCCAGCAGCTCTAGGGGAGATACGCAGTATTTT.